One sample yielded the 21 T cell receptor beta chains listed below, sequenced in a study of radiotherapy plus CTLA-4 blockade in lung cancer. Sequencing used immunoSEQ multiplex PCR; TCRdb keeps in-frame clones, though not all of them. The table has 100,000 or so clones, roughly 80% seen once. Sequencing was performed on peripheral blood, taken from a patient treated with radiotherapy plus ipilimumab. The source of these receptors is a human donor with non-small cell lung cancer that progressed on radiotherapy plus ipilimumab.

This rearrangement joins TRBV18 to TRBJ1-4; tentative D call: TRBD1 (5 bases). Germline V gives CDR1 KGHSH, CDR2 LQKENI. V lost 5 bases, J lost 0 bases, and 10 bases lay in between. The CDR3 extends over 15 amino acids. Here the CDR3 reads CASSGTAATNEKLFF. The CDR3 DNA reads TGTGCCAGCTCAGGGACGGCGGCAACTAATGAAAAACTGTTTTTT.

V gene TRBV7-9 combines with J gene TRBJ1-5, with 7 bases lining up with TRBD1. Germline V gives CDR1 SEHNR, CDR2 FQNEAQ (reference sequence). After removal of 6 bases from V and 2 bases from J, the junction contained 7 bases not matched to a gene. The CDR3 totals 15 residues. The CDR3 region is CASSYDRERNQPQHF. The CDR3, as DNA: TGTGCCAGCAGTTACGACAGGGAGCGCAATCAGCCCCAGCATTTT.

The CDR3 bases are TGTGCCAGCAGTGAAGTCACTAGCGGGAAGAATGAGCAGTTCTTC. It encodes CASSEVTSGKNEQFF. The chain combines TRBV2 with TRBJ2-1, with 10 bases matching TRBD2. J was trimmed by 7 bases and V by 1 base; bases with no gene match: 4. This CDR3 contains 15 residues. Germline V gene sequence: CDR1 SNHLY, CDR2 FYNNEI. Based on the CDR3 plus reference TRBV2 and TRBJ2-1, the full variable domain is EPEVTQTPSHQVTQMGQEVILRCVPISNHLYFYWYRQILGQKVEFLVSFYNNEISEKSEIFDDQFSVERPDGSNFTLKIRSTKLEDSAMYFCASSEVTSGKNEQFFGPGTRLTVL.

The chain joins TRBV15 to TRBJ2-5; 7 bases are a match to TRBD2. The CDR3 extends over 16 amino acids. V was pared by 6 bases and J by 3 bases, with 13 bases of the junction left unmatched. Per the germline V gene, CDR1 is LNHNV and CDR2 is YYDKDF (reference sequence). DNA for the CDR3: TGTGCCACCAGTGTGCTTTGGGGAGGGCCTAAAGAGACCCAGTACTTC. It codes for CATSVLWGGPKETQYF.

The gene calls are TRBV9 and TRBJ2-2; 8 positions agree with TRBD2. Trimming took 7 bases from V and 3 from J; bases not matched to a gene: 11. The CDR3 extends over 16 amino acids. Looked up from germline, CDR1 is SGDLS and CDR2 is YYNGEE. The CDR3 here is CASARGAGDDTGELFF. CDR3 nucleotides: TGTGCCAGCGCGAGGGGAGCGGGAGACGACACCGGGGAGCTGTTTTTT.

The gene calls are TRBV7-9 and TRBJ2-1; possibly TRBD1 for D (6 bases). The CDR3 runs 15 residues. The V gene lost 5 bases and the J gene lost 0 bases, with 11 bases spanning the gap. Germline V gene sequence: CDR1 SEHNR, CDR2 FQNEAQ (reference sequence). The chain's CDR3 is CASSVTGSSYNEQFF. Here the CDR3 DNA reads TGTGCCAGCAGCGTAACAGGGAGCTCCTACAATGAGCAGTTCTTC.

The chain couples TRBV2 to TRBJ1-3; D gene ambiguous. Germline CDR1 reads SNHLY; CDR2 reads FYNNEI. This CDR3 has 15 residues. V gave up 6 bases and J gave up 0 bases, with 12 bases separating them. In DNA, the CDR3 is TGTGCCAGCAGATGGACGGAGCTCTCTGGAAACACCATATATTTT. This gives the protein CASRWTELSGNTIYF.

This rearrangement joins TRBV11-3 to TRBJ2-1; no reliable D call. The V and J ends lost 1 base and 0 bases respectively, with 13 bases between them. The CDR3 runs to 17 residues. Germline CDR1 is SGHNT and CDR2 is YENEEA. Written as DNA, the CDR3 is TGTGCCAGCAGCTTAGTTTCAGATCTAAGCTCCTACAATGAGCAGTTCTTC. As protein: CASSLVSDLSSYNEQFF.

This clone was observed a handful of times. This rearrangement joins TRBV5-4 to TRBJ2-1; a possible D gene is TRBD2 (5 bases). Trimming stripped 2 bases from V and 8 bases from J, with 11 bases between. Germline lookup yields CDR1 SGHNT and CDR2 YYREEE (reference sequence). This CDR3 region has 13 residues. The CDR3 nucleotides read TGTGCCAGCAGCTTTTGGCGGGTCCATGAGCAGTTCTTC. Protein product: CASSFWRVHEQFF.

The chain combines TRBV5-4 with TRBJ2-2; TRBD1 aligns across 8 bases. The CDR3 is made up of 16 amino acids. The ends lost 2 bases at V and 3 bases at J; junction bases unmatched: 6. Germline V gene data show CDR1 as SGHNT and CDR2 as YYREEE (reference sequence). The CDR3 DNA reads as TGTGCCAGCAGCTTAGGCCAGGGGGCGTACACCGGGGAGCTGTTTTTT. It specifies CASSLGQGAYTGELFF.

This clone has only a few counts. The rearrangement joins TRBV7-9 to TRBJ2-7, with 7 bases matching TRBD1. The CDR3 is 13 residues long. With V trimmed by 1 base and J by 6 bases, 3 bases remained unmatched. Germline V lookup: CDR1 SEHNR, CDR2 FQNEAQ (reference sequence). This CDR3 reads CASSLGAGGEQYF. The CDR3 coding sequence is TGTGCCAGCAGCTTAGGGGCAGGGGGCGAGCAGTACTTC.

CDR3 coding DNA: TGTGCCAGCAGTGAAGTAGGTGTCGGGGAGCTGTTTTTT. Amino acids: CASSEVGVGELFF. The rearrangement joins TRBV6-5 to TRBJ2-2; D is undetermined. Germline values: CDR1 MNHEY, CDR2 SVGAGI. Deletions cut 5 bases from V and 7 bases from J, with 11 bases between. The CDR3 has 13 amino acids.

V and J are TRBV5-1 and TRBJ2-1, with 7 bases identical to TRBD2. V gave up 4 bases and J gave up 7 bases; unmatched junction bases: 8. CDR1 is SGHRS and CDR2 is YFSETQ in the germline V gene. The CDR3 covers 14 residues. DNA of the CDR3: TGCGCCAGCAGCGTGCTAGCGGTCTTTAATGAGCAGTTCTTC. This gives the protein CASSVLAVFNEQFF. The whole variable domain, filled in from reference TRBV5-1 and TRBJ2-1, reads KAGVTQTPRYLIKTRGQQVTLSCSPISGHRSVSWYQQTPGQGLQFLFEYFSETQRNKGNFPGRFSGRQFSNSRSEMNVSTLELGDSALYLCASSVLAVFNEQFFGPGTRLTVL.

V and J are TRBV11-2 and TRBJ1-2; 12 positions agree with TRBD1. This CDR3 is 18 amino acids long. The ends lost 0 bases at V and 8 bases at J; junction bases unmatched: 13. Germline V CDR1 and CDR2: SGHAT, FQNNGV. The CDR3 protein is CASSLDLGQGALNRGYTF. The CDR3, as DNA: TGTGCCAGCAGCTTAGATTTGGGACAGGGGGCATTGAACAGGGGCTACACCTTC. Based on the CDR3 plus reference TRBV11-2 and TRBJ1-2, the full variable domain is EAGVAQSPRYKIIEKRQSVAFWCNPISGHATLYWYQQILGQGPKLLIQFQNNGVVDDSQLPKDRFSAERLKGVDSTLKIQPAKLEDSAVYLCASSLDLGQGALNRGYTFGSGTRLTVV.

V is TRBV28 and J is TRBJ2-5; TRBD1 agrees at 7 bases. The length of the CDR3 is 16 residues. Germline V lookup: CDR1 MDHEN, CDR2 SYDVKM. After removal of 5 bases from V and 3 bases from J, the junction contained 12 bases not matched to a gene. In DNA, the CDR3 is TGTGCCAGCAGTCGCCGATCAGGGGGAGTAGAAGAGACCCAGTACTTC. It codes for CASSRRSGGVEETQYF.

CDR3 nucleotide sequence: TGCGCCAGCAGCTTGGTAGGGCGGACCGGGGAGCTGTTTTTT. It specifies CASSLVGRTGELFF. The rearrangement links TRBV5-1 to TRBJ2-2; D gene unclear. CDR1 and CDR2 (germline): SGHRS, YFSETQ. The CDR3 totals 14 residues. Trimming left V 0 bases short and J 5 bases short, with 8 bases between.

V usage is TRBV6-6 and J usage is TRBJ1-5; D possibly corresponds to TRBD1 (5 bases). There are 14 residues in the CDR3. Germline V gene lookup returns CDR1 MNHNY and CDR2 SVGAGI (reference sequence). V was clipped by 2 bases and J by 2 bases, with 7 bases between them. CDR3 amino acids: CASSYEQGNQPQHF. The CDR3 nucleotides read TGTGCCAGCAGTTACGAACAGGGCAATCAGCCCCAGCATTTT.

This chain links TRBV30 with TRBJ1-5, with 8 positions matching TRBD1. CDR1 is GTSNPN and CDR2 is SVGIG in the germline V gene (reference sequence). J gave up 4 bases and V 3 bases, and 2 bases lay outside the gene matches. CDR3 length: 13 amino acids. CDR3 loop: CAWRDRENQPQHF. The CDR3 DNA reads TGTGCCTGGAGGGACAGGGAAAATCAGCCCCAGCATTTT.

This rearrangement joins TRBV28 to TRBJ2-1; D not resolved. The CDR3 length is 16 residues. Per germline, CDR1 MDHEN and CDR2 SYDVKM. V was trimmed by 6 bases and J by 0 bases, leaving 15 bases between them. The CDR3 bases are TGTGCCAGCAGGGTAAGGACGGCGAGCTCCTACAATGAGCAGTTCTTC. It translates to CASRVRTASSYNEQFF.

The J gene is TRBJ1-5, the V gene TRBV19, with D possibly being TRBD1 (6 bases). The CDR3 totals 15 residues. Germline CDR1 and CDR2: LNHDA and SQIVND (reference sequence). Trimming left V 3 bases short and J 5 bases short, with 14 bases between. The CDR3 reads CASSIRRGPHQPQHF. For the CDR3, the DNA is TGTGCCAGTAGTATCCGTCGGGGGCCCCATCAGCCCCAGCATTTT.

The V and J genes are TRBV9 and TRBJ2-5; 8 nucleotides align to TRBD2. V lost 3 bases to trimming and J lost 5 bases; unmatched junction nucleotides: 15. The CDR3 contains 17 residues. CDR1 SGDLS and CDR2 YYNGEE come from the germline V gene. The CDR3 DNA sequence: TGTGCCAGCAGCGCCCCGTTGGGACTAGGGGTGGATGAGACCCAGTACTTC. Its translation: CASSAPLGLGVDETQYF. The full variable domain, its missing parts supplied by reference TRBV9 and TRBJ2-5, is DSGVTQTPKHLITATGQRVTLRCSPRSGDLSVYWYQQSLDQGLQFLIQYYNGEERAKGNILERFSAQQFPDLHSELNLSSLELGDSALYFCASSAPLGLGVDETQYFGPGTRLLVL.